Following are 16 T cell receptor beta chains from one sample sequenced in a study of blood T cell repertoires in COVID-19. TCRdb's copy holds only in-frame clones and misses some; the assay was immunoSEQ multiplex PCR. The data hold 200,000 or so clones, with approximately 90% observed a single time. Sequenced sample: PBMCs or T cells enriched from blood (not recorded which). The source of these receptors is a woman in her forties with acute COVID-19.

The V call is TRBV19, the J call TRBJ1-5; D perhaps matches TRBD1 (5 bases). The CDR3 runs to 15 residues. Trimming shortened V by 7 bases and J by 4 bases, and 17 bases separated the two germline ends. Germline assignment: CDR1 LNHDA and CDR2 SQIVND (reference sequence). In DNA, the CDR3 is TGTGCCAGTACCGGAGGGACCCCGCGGAATCAGCCCCAGCATTTT. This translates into CASTGGTPRNQPQHF.

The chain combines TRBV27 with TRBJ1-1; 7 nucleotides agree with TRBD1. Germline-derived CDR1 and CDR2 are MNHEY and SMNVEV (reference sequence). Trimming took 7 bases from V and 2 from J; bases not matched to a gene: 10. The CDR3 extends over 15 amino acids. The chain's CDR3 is CASTEGAGGNTEAFF. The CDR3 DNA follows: TGTGCCAGCACCGAGGGGGCGGGGGGCAACACTGAAGCTTTCTTT.

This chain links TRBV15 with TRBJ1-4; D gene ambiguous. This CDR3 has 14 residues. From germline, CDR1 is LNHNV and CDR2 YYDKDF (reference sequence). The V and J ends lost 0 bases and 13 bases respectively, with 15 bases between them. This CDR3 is CATSRDRERDGLFF. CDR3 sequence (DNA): TGTGCCACCAGCAGAGATAGAGAGAGGGATGGACTGTTTTTT.

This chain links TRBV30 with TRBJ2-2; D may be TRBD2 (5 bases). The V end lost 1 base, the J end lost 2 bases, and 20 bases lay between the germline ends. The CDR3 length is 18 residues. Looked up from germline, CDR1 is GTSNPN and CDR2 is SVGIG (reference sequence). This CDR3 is CAWSALRLATYNTGELFF. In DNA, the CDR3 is TGTGCCTGGAGTGCTCTCCGATTAGCGACTTATAACACCGGGGAGCTGTTTTTT.

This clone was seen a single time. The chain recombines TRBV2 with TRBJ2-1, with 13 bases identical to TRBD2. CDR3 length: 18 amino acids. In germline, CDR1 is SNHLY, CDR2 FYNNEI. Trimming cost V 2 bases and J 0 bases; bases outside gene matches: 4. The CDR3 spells CASSETSGGASSYNEQFF. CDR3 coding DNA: TGTGCCAGCAGTGAAACTAGCGGGGGGGCGAGCTCCTACAATGAGCAGTTCTTC.

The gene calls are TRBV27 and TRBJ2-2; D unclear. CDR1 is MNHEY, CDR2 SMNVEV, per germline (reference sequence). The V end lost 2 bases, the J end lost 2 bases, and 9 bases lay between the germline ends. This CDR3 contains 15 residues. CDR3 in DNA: TGTGCCAGCAGTTTAGCCGGGTATAACACCGGGGAGCTGTTTTTT. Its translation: CASSLAGYNTGELFF.

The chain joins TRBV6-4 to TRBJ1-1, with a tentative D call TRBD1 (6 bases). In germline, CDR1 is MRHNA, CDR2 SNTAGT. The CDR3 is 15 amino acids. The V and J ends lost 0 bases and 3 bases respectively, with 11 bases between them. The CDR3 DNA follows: TGTGCCAGCAGTGACTCAAACAAGGGGGACACTGAAGCTTTCTTT. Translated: CASSDSNKGDTEAFF.

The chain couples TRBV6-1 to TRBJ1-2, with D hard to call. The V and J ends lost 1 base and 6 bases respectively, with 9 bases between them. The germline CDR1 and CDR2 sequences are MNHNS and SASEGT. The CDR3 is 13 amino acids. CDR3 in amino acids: CASSEVGRDGYTF. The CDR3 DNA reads TGTGCCAGCAGTGAAGTGGGCAGAGATGGCTACACCTTC.

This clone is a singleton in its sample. The CDR3 protein is CSARDRGMDQPQHF. The CDR3 DNA follows: TGCAGCGCAAGGGACAGGGGCATGGATCAGCCCCAGCATTTT. The chain links TRBV29-1 to TRBJ1-5; TRBD1 matches 10 bases. Looked up from germline, CDR1 is SQVTM and CDR2 is ANQGSEA. This CDR3 has 14 residues. Trimming cost V 7 bases and J 5 bases; bases outside gene matches: 8.

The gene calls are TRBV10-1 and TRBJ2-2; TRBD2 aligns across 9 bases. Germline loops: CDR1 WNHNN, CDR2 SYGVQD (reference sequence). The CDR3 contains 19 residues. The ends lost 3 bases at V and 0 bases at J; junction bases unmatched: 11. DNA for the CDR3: TGCGCCAGCAGTGAAGGCGGTCAGCGGGGGGCAGCGAACACCGGGGAGCTGTTTTTT. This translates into CASSEGGQRGAANTGELFF.

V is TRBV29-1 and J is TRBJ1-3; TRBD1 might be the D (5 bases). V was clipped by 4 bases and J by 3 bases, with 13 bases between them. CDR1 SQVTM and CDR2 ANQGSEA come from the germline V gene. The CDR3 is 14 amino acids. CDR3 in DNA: TGCAGCGTTGTTTTGTCAGGGAATGGAAACACCATATATTTT. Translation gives CSVVLSGNGNTIYF.

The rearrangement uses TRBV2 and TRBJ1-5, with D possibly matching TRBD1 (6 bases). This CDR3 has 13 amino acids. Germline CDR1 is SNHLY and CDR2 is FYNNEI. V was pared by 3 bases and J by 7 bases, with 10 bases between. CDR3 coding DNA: TGTGCCAGCAGTGACGGGGGGCTCCAGCCCCAGCATTTT. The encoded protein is CASSDGGLQPQHF.

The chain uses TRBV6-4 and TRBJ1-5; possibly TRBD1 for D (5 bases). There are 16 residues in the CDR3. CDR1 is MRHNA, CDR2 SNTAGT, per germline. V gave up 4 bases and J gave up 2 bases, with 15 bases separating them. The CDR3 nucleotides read TGTGCCAGCAGTGCCAAGCCCGGGGGTGGCAATCAGCCCCAGCATTTT. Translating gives CASSAKPGGGNQPQHF.

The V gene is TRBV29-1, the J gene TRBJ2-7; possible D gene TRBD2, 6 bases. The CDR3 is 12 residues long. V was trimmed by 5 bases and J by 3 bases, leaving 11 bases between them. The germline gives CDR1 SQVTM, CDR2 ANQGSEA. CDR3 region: CSVRDGSYEQYF. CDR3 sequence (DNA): TGCAGCGTTCGGGACGGGAGCTACGAGCAGTACTTC.

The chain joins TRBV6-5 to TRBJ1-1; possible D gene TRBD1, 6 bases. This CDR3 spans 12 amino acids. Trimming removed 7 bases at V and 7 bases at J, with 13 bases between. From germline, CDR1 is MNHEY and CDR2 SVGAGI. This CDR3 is CASTQGRDEAFF. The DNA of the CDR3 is TGTGCCAGCACCCAGGGGAGGGATGAAGCTTTCTTT.

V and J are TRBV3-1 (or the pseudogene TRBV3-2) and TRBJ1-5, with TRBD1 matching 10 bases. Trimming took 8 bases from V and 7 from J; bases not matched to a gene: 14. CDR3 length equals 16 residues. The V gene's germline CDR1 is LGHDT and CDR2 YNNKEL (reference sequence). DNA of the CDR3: TGTGCCAGCGGTTTTACGGGACAGGGGTCGGGGCAGCCCCAGCATTTT. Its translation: CASGFTGQGSGQPQHF.